One sample yielded the 28 T cell receptor beta chains listed below, sequenced in a study of vaccination and CD4 T cells after COVID-19. No antigen has been identified for these receptors. The Oncomine TCR Beta short-read assay was applied to DNA of cultured CD4+ T cells. TCRdb re-derived calls from the PCR reads in MiXCR, one entry per CDR3 protein. The sample has roughly 13,000 distinct CDR3 sequences, about 60% seen once; the top ten hold around 6.2%. Treatment meaning: roughly ten-day PBMC culture with coronavirus spike peptide pools or control peptides (ViraFEST assay). Sequencing input: CD4+ T cells from blood, cultured in vitro. The receptor source for this set is a human donor who had recovered from COVID-19.

The J gene is TRBJ2-7, the V gene TRBV27; D is possibly TRBD1 or TRBD2 (5 bases each). This CDR3 comprises 14 residues. V was pared by 3 bases and J by 9 bases, with 18 bases between. Germline V lookup: CDR1 MNHEY, CDR2 SMNVEV (reference sequence). CDR3 DNA sequence: TGTGCCAGCAGTTTTAGCGCGGACCTTAGGGGGCAGTACTTC. The encoded protein is CASSFSADLRGQYF.

The chain carries TRBV5-1 and TRBJ1-2; 7 bases fit TRBD1. CDR1 and CDR2 (germline): SGHRS, YFSETQ. The CDR3 has 15 residues. The junction had 8 bases not matched to a gene; V was cut back by 0 bases and J by 6 bases. CDR3: CASSLAGEGGDGYTF. In DNA, the CDR3 is TGCGCCAGCAGCTTGGCTGGGGAAGGGGGCGATGGCTACACCTTC. Full variable domain (missing parts from reference TRBV5-1 and TRBJ1-2): KAGVTQTPRYLIKTRGQQVTLSCSPISGHRSVSWYQQTPGQGLQFLFEYFSETQRNKGNFPGRFSGRQFSNSRSEMNVSTLELGDSALYLCASSLAGEGGDGYTFGSGTRLTVV.

The V gene is TRBV20-1, the J gene TRBJ1-5; TRBD1 aligns across 7 bases. V was clipped by 4 bases and J by 5 bases; unmatched bases: 11. Germline values: CDR1 DFQATT, CDR2 SNEGSKA (reference sequence). This CDR3 spans 15 amino acids. The DNA of the CDR3 is TGCAGTGCTAATGAGGTCAGGGGGGTTTATCAGCCCCAGCATTTT. This codes for CSANEVRGVYQPQHF.

This clonotype was observed a few times. The chain is built from TRBV20-1 and TRBJ1-5; tentatively, D is TRBD1 (5 bases). The germline V and J ends were trimmed by 4 bases and 1 base, with 17 bases remaining between them. The V gene's germline CDR1 is DFQATT and CDR2 SNEGSKA (reference sequence). The CDR3 has 16 residues. CDR3 amino acids: CSAKGLDSSSNQPQHF. The CDR3 nucleotides read TGCAGTGCTAAGGGCCTAGACAGTAGCAGCAATCAGCCCCAGCATTTT.

This clonotype showed up just a few times. DNA of the CDR3: TGTGCCAGCAGTTACGGTGTATCCAATCAGCCCCAGCATTTT. It encodes CASSYGVSNQPQHF. The J gene is TRBJ1-5, the V gene TRBV6-5; D gene unclear. Germline V lookup: CDR1 MNHEY, CDR2 SVGAGI. This CDR3 spans 14 amino acids. Trimming took off 2 bases at V and 3 bases at J, with 8 bases between the two ends.

About this clonotype itself: The junction departs from the called germline gene at one end, perhaps through a read error. V is TRBV7-8 and J is TRBJ2-7; D ambiguous. CDR3 size: 14 residues. Germline assignment: CDR1 SGHVS and CDR2 FQNEAQ. The DNA of the CDR3 is TGTGCCAGCAGCTTAGACGGAGTGCCCTACGAGCAATACTTC. Its protein product is CASSLDGVPYEQYF.

In its sample, this clonotype was seen a few times. The rearrangement links TRBV6-1 to TRBJ2-7; D is perhaps TRBD1 or TRBD2 (5 bases each). Germline CDR1 MNHNS, CDR2 SASEGT. Between the trimmed V and J ends, which lost 5 bases and 3 bases, there was a span of 11 bases. This CDR3 region has 13 residues. CDR3 protein: CASSRDGGYEQYF. The CDR3 DNA is TGTGCCAGCAGTAGGGACGGAGGCTACGAGCAGTACTTC.

The gene calls are TRBV5-1 and TRBJ2-7; TRBD2 matches at 9 bases. Trimming removed 4 bases from V and 4 bases from J; junction bases left unmatched: 3. Germline assignment: CDR1 SGHRS and CDR2 YFSETQ. The CDR3 extends over 13 amino acids. CDR3 sequence: CASSASGTYEQYF. CDR3 bases: TGCGCCAGCAGCGCTAGCGGGACGTACGAGCAGTACTTC.

CDR3 protein: CASRTGGPGQPQHF. As DNA, the CDR3 is TGTGCCAGCAGGACAGGGGGGCCCGGTCAGCCCCAGCATTTT. The chain links TRBV6-1 to TRBJ1-5; the match to TRBD1 covers 9 bases. CDR1 is MNHNS and CDR2 is SASEGT in the germline V gene. This CDR3 is built from 14 residues. Trimming at V came to 6 bases and at J to 6 bases, leaving 6 bases not matched to a gene.

A single count supports this clonotype. This rearrangement joins TRBV12-3 or TRBV12-4 to TRBJ1-5; 10 bases map to TRBD1. The length of the CDR3 is 15 residues. The V gene end was trimmed by 5 bases and the J gene end by 2 bases; junction bases not matched to a gene: 3. This CDR3 is CASSPTGGGNQPQHF. The CDR3 coding sequence is TGTGCCAGCAGTCCGACAGGGGGCGGCAATCAGCCCCAGCATTTT.

The V gene is TRBV6-4, the J gene TRBJ2-2, with D uncertain. The CDR3 contains 13 residues. The germline CDR1 and CDR2 sequences are MRHNA and SNTAGT. Trimming shortened V by 2 bases and J by 1 base, and 2 bases separated the two germline ends. The CDR3 region is CASSDVNTGELFF. The DNA for the CDR3 is TGTGCCAGCAGTGACGTGAACACCGGGGAGCTGTTTTTT.

This clonotype was picked up a small number of times. The chain employs TRBV5-4 and TRBJ1-1; D unresolved. Trimming stripped 2 bases from V and 5 bases from J, with 16 bases between. Germline assignment: CDR1 SGHNT and CDR2 YYREEE (reference sequence). This CDR3 has 15 amino acids. CDR3 sequence reads: CASSFRGAEGTEAFF. The CDR3 bases are TGTGCCAGCAGCTTTAGAGGTGCTGAGGGTACTGAAGCTTTCTTT.

The chain recombines TRBV5-4 with TRBJ1-5; D unclear. Germline values: CDR1 SGHNT, CDR2 YYREEE (reference sequence). Trimming removed 0 bases from V and 0 bases from J, with 1 base in between. The CDR3 has 13 amino acids. CDR3 sequence reads: CASSLDSNQPQHF. The CDR3 DNA sequence: TGTGCCAGCAGCTTGGATAGCAATCAGCCCCAGCATTTT.

The V and J genes are TRBV29-1 and TRBJ1-2, with D possibly matching TRBD1 (5 bases). The germline V and J ends were trimmed by 4 bases and 6 bases, with 15 bases remaining between them. Per the germline V gene, CDR1 is SQVTM and CDR2 is ANQGSEA. This CDR3 is built from 13 residues. In DNA, the CDR3 is TGCAGCGTTGCCGTGGGGGTCAGGGATGGCTACACCTTC. It specifies CSVAVGVRDGYTF.

V gene TRBV28 combines with J gene TRBJ1-1; D is unclear. This CDR3 contains 13 residues. Per the germline V gene, CDR1 is MDHEN and CDR2 is SYDVKM. Trimming took off 3 bases at V and 0 bases at J, with 5 bases between the two ends. The CDR3 coding sequence is TGTGCCAGCAGTTTGACGGTGAACACTGAAGCTTTCTTT. Translating gives CASSLTVNTEAFF.

The chain carries TRBV20-1 and TRBJ2-2; 13 bases line up with TRBD2. This CDR3 contains 17 residues. Germline V gives CDR1 DFQATT, CDR2 SNEGSKA (reference sequence). V shed 3 bases, J shed 4 bases, and the junction held 8 bases outside the gene matches. CDR3 loop: CSASPLLAGGVTGELFF. The CDR3 nucleotides read TGCAGTGCTAGCCCTCTACTAGCGGGAGGGGTCACCGGGGAGCTGTTTTTT.

The V call is TRBV6-5, the J call TRBJ2-6; no firm D call. CDR1 and CDR2 (germline): MNHEY, SVGAGI. Trimming shortened V by 2 bases and J by 0 bases, and 11 bases separated the two germline ends. This CDR3 is built from 17 residues. In DNA form, the CDR3 reads TGTGCCAGCAGTTACGGGCAGATACGCTCTGGGGCCAACGTCCTGACTTTC. It encodes CASSYGQIRSGANVLTF.

Only a few counts were recorded for this clonotype. The rearrangement joins TRBV6-1 to TRBJ1-1; D is uncertain. The CDR3 length is 12 residues. Trimming removed 11 bases at V and 4 bases at J, with 14 bases between. Germline assignment: CDR1 MNHNS and CDR2 SASEGT. CDR3: CAGKSVTTEAFF. Here the CDR3 DNA reads TGTGCCGGCAAATCCGTGACCACTGAAGCTTTCTTT.

The chain joins TRBV6-5 to TRBJ1-2; 9 bases line up with TRBD1. This CDR3 is 17 amino acids long. Germline values: CDR1 MNHEY, CDR2 SVGAGI. The V segment lost 2 bases and the J segment 4 bases; nucleotides outside the gene matches: 11. The CDR3 DNA reads TGTGCCAGCAGTTACCAGAAGGGACAGGGCGTAGGCTATGGCTACACCTTC. Translated: CASSYQKGQGVGYGYTF.

This clonotype has a handful of counts. This rearrangement joins TRBV2 to TRBJ1-5, with D maybe TRBD1 (6 bases). The V end was cut by 9 bases, the J end by 5 bases, with 17 bases between. The CDR3 spans 14 residues. From germline, CDR1 is SNHLY and CDR2 FYNNEI. The CDR3 DNA reads as TGTGCCAGTCATACAGGGTCACTGGATCAGCCCCAGCATTTT. Translating gives CASHTGSLDQPQHF.

The chain employs TRBV2 and TRBJ1-2; 8 bases are shared with TRBD1. Germline-derived CDR1 and CDR2 are SNHLY and FYNNEI. The CDR3 runs to 14 residues. After removal of 6 bases from V and 2 bases from J, the junction contained 5 bases not matched to a gene. The CDR3 loop is CASRKDRENYGYTF. The CDR3 DNA sequence: TGTGCCAGCAGGAAGGACAGGGAGAACTATGGCTACACCTTC.

V gene TRBV7-9 combines with J gene TRBJ1-1, with TRBD1 matching over 8 bases. The trim removed 6 bases at V and 3 bases at J, leaving 3 bases unmatched. Per germline, CDR1 SEHNR and CDR2 FQNEAQ (reference sequence). This CDR3 contains 13 residues. The CDR3 region has the DNA TGTGCCAGCAGTCCACAGGGGGACACTGAAGCTTTCTTT. Its translation: CASSPQGDTEAFF. The variable domain in full, completed from reference TRBV7-9 and TRBJ1-1, reads DTGVSQNPRHKITKRGQNVTFRCDPISEHNRLYWYRQTLGQGPEFLTYFQNEAQLEKSRLLSDRFSAERPKGSFSTLEIQRTEQGDSAMYLCASSPQGDTEAFFGQGTRLTVV.

V usage is TRBV12-3 or TRBV12-4 and J usage is TRBJ2-7, with D unresolved. This CDR3 has 15 amino acids. The V end was cut by 3 bases, the J end by 3 bases, with 15 bases between. CDR3 nucleotide sequence: TGTGCCAGCAGTTTCCTGGGTTCCCTCAGCTACGAGCAGTACTTC. Translating gives CASSFLGSLSYEQYF.

This clonotype was detected only a few times. The rearrangement joins TRBV5-1 to TRBJ1-5; 10 bases align to TRBD1. The germline gives CDR1 SGHRS, CDR2 YFSETQ. The V gene end was trimmed by 4 bases and the J gene end by 4 bases; junction bases not matched to a gene: 11. The CDR3 totals 17 residues. The CDR3 loop is CASSPGQGEAQNQPQHF. CDR3 sequence (DNA): TGCGCCAGCAGCCCCGGACAGGGGGAGGCCCAAAATCAGCCCCAGCATTTT.

V and J are TRBV6-1 and TRBJ1-4; D is perhaps TRBD1 (6 bases). This CDR3 comprises 16 residues. V lost 6 bases and J lost 6, with 20 bases in between. Germline lookup yields CDR1 MNHNS and CDR2 SASEGT. This chain's CDR3 is CASSHPQGSNDEKLFF. The DNA of the CDR3 is TGTGCCAGCAGCCACCCCCAGGGGAGCAACGATGAAAAACTGTTTTTT.

The chain is built from TRBV20-1 and TRBJ1-2; the D is unclear. Germline CDR1 DFQATT, CDR2 SNEGSKA (reference sequence). The CDR3 loop spans 10 amino acids. The V gene lost 4 bases and the J gene lost 8 bases, with 8 bases spanning the gap. DNA for the CDR3: TGCAGTGCTACCCTCGGCGGCTACACCTTC. Protein: CSATLGGYTF.

The rearrangement uses TRBV24-1 and TRBJ2-2; 9 bases map to TRBD2. This CDR3 comprises 13 residues. J was trimmed by 5 bases and V by 7 bases; bases with no gene match: 1. Germline-derived CDR1 and CDR2 are KGHDR and SFDVKD. CDR3 sequence: CATRREGTGELFF. For the CDR3, the DNA is TGTGCCACCAGGCGGGAGGGTACCGGGGAGCTGTTTTTT.

J is TRBJ2-3 and V is TRBV10-1; 7 nucleotides line up with TRBD1. This CDR3 spans 13 amino acids. Germline V CDR1 and CDR2: WNHNN, SYGVQD (reference sequence). V dropped 10 bases and J dropped 5; count of bases not matched to a gene: 9. The CDR3 region has the DNA TGCGCCATGTTGACAGGGATGGGAGATACGCAGTATTTT. Translation gives CAMLTGMGDTQYF.